The 3 T cell receptor beta chains below come from one sample, sequenced in a study of Ad26.COV2.S vaccination and SARS-CoV-2 variants. Sequencing was performed with immunoSEQ multiplex PCR; in TCRdb, only in-frame clones are kept and a portion is missing. The profile shows approximately 420,000 clones, over 75% of them singletons. Described treatment: 19 received Ad26.COV2.S at low or high dose, single or two shots; roughly five received placebo; per-sample allocation not given. Sampling happened 63 days after the first vaccine or placebo injection. The sequencing used peripheral blood, collected in a trial of Ad26.COV2.S vaccine versus placebo. The receptor source for this set is a person between 18 and 65 years old who received the Ad26.COV2.S COVID-19 vaccine or a placebo.

This clone was seen once. V and J are TRBV9 and TRBJ1-1; D gene uncertain. Germline V lookup: CDR1 SGDLS, CDR2 YYNGEE. The V gene lost 0 bases and the J gene lost 3 bases, with 12 bases spanning the gap. This CDR3 region has 15 residues. CDR3 protein: CASSVGGEGYTEAFF. In nucleotides, the CDR3 is TGTGCCAGCAGCGTAGGTGGAGAGGGATACACTGAAGCTTTCTTT.

This clone was recorded only once. This chain connects TRBV7-8 to TRBJ2-1; D remains ambiguous. Trimming cost V 1 base and J 8 bases, with 9 bases left between them. CDR1 is SGHVS, CDR2 FQNEAQ, per germline. The CDR3 is made up of 13 amino acids. The CDR3: CASSLGTGDEQFF. For the CDR3, the DNA is TGTGCCAGCAGCTTAGGGACCGGCGATGAGCAGTTCTTC.

This clone occurred once. The V and J genes are TRBV19 and TRBJ2-4; D is perhaps TRBD1 (6 bases). The germline V gene encodes CDR1 LNHDA and CDR2 SQIVND (reference sequence). The V and J ends lost 1 base and 2 bases respectively, with 9 bases between them. The CDR3 contains 15 residues. CDR3 residues: CASSIGTASKNIQYF. CDR3 sequence (DNA): TGTGCCAGTAGTATAGGGACAGCCTCCAAAAACATTCAGTACTTC.